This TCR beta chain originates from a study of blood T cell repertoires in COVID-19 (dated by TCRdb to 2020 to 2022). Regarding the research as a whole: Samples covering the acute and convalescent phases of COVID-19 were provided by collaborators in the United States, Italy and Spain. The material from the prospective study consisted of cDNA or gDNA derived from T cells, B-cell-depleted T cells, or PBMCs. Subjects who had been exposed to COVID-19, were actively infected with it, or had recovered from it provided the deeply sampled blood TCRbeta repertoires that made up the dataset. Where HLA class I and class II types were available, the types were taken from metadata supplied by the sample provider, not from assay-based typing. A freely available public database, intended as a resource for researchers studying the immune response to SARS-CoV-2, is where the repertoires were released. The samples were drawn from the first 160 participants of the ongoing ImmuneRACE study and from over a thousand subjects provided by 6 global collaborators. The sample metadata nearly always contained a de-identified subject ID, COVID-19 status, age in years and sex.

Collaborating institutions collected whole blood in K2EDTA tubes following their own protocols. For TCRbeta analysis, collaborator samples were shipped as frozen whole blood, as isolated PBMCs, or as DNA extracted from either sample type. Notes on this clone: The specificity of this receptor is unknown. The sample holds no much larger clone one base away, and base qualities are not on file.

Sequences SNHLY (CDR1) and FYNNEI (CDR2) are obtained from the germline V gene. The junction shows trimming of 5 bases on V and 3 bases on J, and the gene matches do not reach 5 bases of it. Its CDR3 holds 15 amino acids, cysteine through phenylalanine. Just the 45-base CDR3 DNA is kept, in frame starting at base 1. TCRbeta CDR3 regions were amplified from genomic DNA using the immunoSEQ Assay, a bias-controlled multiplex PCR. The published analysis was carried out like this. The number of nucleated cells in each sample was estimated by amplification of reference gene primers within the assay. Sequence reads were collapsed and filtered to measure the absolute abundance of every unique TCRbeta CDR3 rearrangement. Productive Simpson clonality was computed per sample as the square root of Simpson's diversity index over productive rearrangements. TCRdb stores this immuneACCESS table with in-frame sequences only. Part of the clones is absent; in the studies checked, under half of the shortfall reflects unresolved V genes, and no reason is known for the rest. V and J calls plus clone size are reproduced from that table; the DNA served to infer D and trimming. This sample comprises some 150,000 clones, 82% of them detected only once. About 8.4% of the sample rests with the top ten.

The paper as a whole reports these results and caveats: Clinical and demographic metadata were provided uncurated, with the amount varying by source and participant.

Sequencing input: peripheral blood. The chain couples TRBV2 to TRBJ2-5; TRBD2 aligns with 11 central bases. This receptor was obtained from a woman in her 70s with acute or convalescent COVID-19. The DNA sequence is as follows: TGTGCCAGCAGTCCTTCTAGCGGGGGGAAAGAGACCCAGTACTTC. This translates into CASSPSSGGKETQYF.